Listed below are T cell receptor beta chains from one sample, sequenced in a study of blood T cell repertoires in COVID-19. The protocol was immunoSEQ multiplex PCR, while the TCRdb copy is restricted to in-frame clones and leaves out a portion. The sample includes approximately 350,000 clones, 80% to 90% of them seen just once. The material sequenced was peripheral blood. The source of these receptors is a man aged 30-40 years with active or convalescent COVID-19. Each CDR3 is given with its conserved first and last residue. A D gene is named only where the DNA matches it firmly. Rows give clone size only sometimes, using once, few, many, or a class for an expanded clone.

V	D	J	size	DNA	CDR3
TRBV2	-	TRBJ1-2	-	TGTGCCAGCATTCCCGGGACATTTGGCTACACCTTC	CASIPGTFGYTF
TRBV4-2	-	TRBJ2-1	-	TGTGCCAGCAGCCAGTCTTCGGGGGATCTCTCCTACAATGAGCAGTTCTTC	CASSQSSGDLSYNEQFF
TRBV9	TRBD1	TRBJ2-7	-	TGTGCCAGCAGCGTGCGGGACAGGGACTACGAGCAGTACTTC	CASSVRDRDYEQYF
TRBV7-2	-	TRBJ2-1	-	TGTGCCAGCACCCCCTCTGGGGGGGCCGGTAGTTTTGAGCAGTTCTTC	CASTPSGGAGSFEQFF
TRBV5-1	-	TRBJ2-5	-	TGCGCCAGCAGCTTGAGTGGAGGAGGAGAGACCCAGTACTTC	CASSLSGGGETQYF
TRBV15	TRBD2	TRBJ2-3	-	TGTGCCACCAGCAAAATGCTTGGGACTAGCGGGGGTTGGGGTACGCAGTATTTT	CATSKMLGTSGGWGTQYF
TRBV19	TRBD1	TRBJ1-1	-	TGTGCCAGTAGTGTCTCAGGGGGAAGGGCTGAAGCTTTCTTT	CASSVSGGRAEAFF
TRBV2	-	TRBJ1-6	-	TGTGCCAGCGGCGCGGTTGGGGCCAGGAAGTCACCCCTCCACTTT	CASGAVGARKSPLHF
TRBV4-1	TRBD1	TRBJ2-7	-	TGCGCCAGCAGCCAGGACAGGGCCAAACGTGCCTACGAGCAGTACTTC	CASSQDRAKRAYEQYF
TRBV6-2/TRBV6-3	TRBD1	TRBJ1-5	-	TGTGCCAGCAGTTACACTAGACAGGGCACTTTCAATCAGCCCCAGCATTTT	CASSYTRQGTFNQPQHF
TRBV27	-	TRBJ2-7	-	TGTGCCAGCAGCAAACAGGGAATCTCCTACGAGCAGTACTTC	CASSKQGISYEQYF
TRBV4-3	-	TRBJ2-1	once	TGCGCCAGCAGACAGACACTCCGCTCCTACAATGAGCAGTTCTTC	CASRQTLRSYNEQFF
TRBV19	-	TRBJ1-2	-	TGTGCCAGTAGTATCGTGAGTGGCTACACCTTC	CASSIVSGYTF
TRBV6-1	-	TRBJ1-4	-	TGTGCCAGCAGTGAAATTGTAGGGGGTCTCGGCAAGGAAAAACTGTTTTTT	CASSEIVGGLGKEKLFF
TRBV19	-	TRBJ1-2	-	TGTGCCAGTAGCCCCCAGGGGCAAGACTATGGCTACACCTTC	CASSPQGQDYGYTF
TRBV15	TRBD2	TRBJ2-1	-	TGTGCCACCAGCAGAAGGGCGGGGGGCCTCTACAATGAGCAGTTCTTC	CATSRRAGGLYNEQFF
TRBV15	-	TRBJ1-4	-	TGTGCCACCAGCCTCGTGGAAGGGGTCCATAATGAAAAACTGTTTTTT	CATSLVEGVHNEKLFF
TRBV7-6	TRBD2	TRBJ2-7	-	TGTGCCAGCACCACAGTAGCGGGCAGCTCCTACGAGCAGTACTTC	CASTTVAGSSYEQYF
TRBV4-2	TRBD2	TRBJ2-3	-	TGTGCCAGCAACCCCGGGACTAGCGGGTTCACAGATACGCAGTATTTT	CASNPGTSGFTDTQYF
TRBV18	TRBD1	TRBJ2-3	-	TGTGCCAGCTCACGACAGGGGTCAGATACGCAGTATTTT	CASSRQGSDTQYF
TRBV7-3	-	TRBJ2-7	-	TGTGCCAGCAGCATCCACAGCCGGGGCGAGCAGTACTTC	CASSIHSRGEQYF
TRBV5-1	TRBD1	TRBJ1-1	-	TGCGCCAGCAGCCCCAGGGGGCATTCCATAGAGAACACTGAAGCTTTCTTT	CASSPRGHSIENTEAFF
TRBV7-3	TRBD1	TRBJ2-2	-	TGTGCCAGCAGCCCCGGGACAGGGAGAACCGGGGAGCTGTTTTTT	CASSPGTGRTGELFF
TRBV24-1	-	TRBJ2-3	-	TGTGCCACCAGTGGTCTCGGGACTCGGGGGACAGATACGCAGTATTTT	CATSGLGTRGTDTQYF
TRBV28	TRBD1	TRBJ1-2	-	TGTGCCAGCAGTTTGGGACTACCGGGACAGGGGTATGGCTACACCTTC	CASSLGLPGQGYGYTF
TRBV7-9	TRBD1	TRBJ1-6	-	TGTGCCAGCAGCCCCGGACAGGGGAATTCACCCCTCCACTTT	CASSPGQGNSPLHF
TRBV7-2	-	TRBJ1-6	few	TGTGCCAGCAGCTTAGGGGGGGGCTTATATAATTCACCCCTCCACTTT	CASSLGGGLYNSPLHF
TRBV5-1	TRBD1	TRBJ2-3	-	TGCGCCAGCAGCTCGCCGGACAGGGGACAAGATACGCAGTATTTT	CASSSPDRGQDTQYF
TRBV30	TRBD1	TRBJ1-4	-	TGTGCCTTATTACCGGGACAGGGTCATGAAAAACTGTTTTTT	CALLPGQGHEKLFF
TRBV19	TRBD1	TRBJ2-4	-	TGTGCCAGTAGGGGATGGGACAGGGGTTTGTGGTTCCCCAAAAACATTCAGTACTTC	CASRGWDRGLWFPKNIQYF
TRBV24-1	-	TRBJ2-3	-	TGTGCCACCAGTGCGCTTGCGGCGGATACGCAGTATTTT	CATSALAADTQYF
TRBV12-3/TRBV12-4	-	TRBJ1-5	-	TGTGCCAGCAGTTTAAGAGAGGATCAGCCCCAGCATTTT	CASSLREDQPQHF
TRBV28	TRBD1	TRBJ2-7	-	TGTGCCAGCAGTTCATACAGGGGGGCCTACGAGCAGTACTTC	CASSSYRGAYEQYF
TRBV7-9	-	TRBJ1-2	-	TGTGCCAGCAGCTCCACAGGGTTCCATGGCTACACCTTC	CASSSTGFHGYTF
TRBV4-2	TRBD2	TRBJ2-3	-	TGTGCCAGCGGCCGGGAAGCGGGGGGGCCCGATACGCAGTATTTT	CASGREAGGPDTQYF